This is a list of T cell receptor beta chains from one sample in a study of blood T cell repertoires in COVID-19. This table comes from immunoSEQ multiplex PCR, and its TCRdb copy is limited to in-frame clones, with some not included. In the table there are about 190,000 clones, around 80% of which are singletons. The sample consisted of peripheral blood. The receptor source for this set is a woman in her forties or fifties with acute or convalescent COVID-19. Each CDR3 is given with its conserved first and last residue. A D gene is named only where the DNA matches it firmly. Only some rows state a clone size, as once, few, many or a class for expanded clones.

len: 15; v_gene: TRBV7-8; j_gene: TRBJ1-3; abundance: .; d_gene: TRBD1; CDR3nt: TGTGCCAGCAGCCCACAGGGGGCCTGGGGAAACACCATATATTTT; CDR3aa: CASSPQGAWGNTIYF
len: 14; v_gene: TRBV29-1; j_gene: TRBJ2-5; abundance: .; d_gene: .; CDR3nt: TGCAGCGTTGGAGGTGCTTCTGCGGTAGAGACCCAGTACTTC; CDR3aa: CSVGGASAVETQYF
len: 15; v_gene: TRBV7-2; j_gene: TRBJ2-7; abundance: .; d_gene: .; CDR3nt: TGTGCCAGCAGCTTAGCCGGGACACCGACCTACGAGCAGTACTTC; CDR3aa: CASSLAGTPTYEQYF
len: 17; v_gene: TRBV5-6; j_gene: TRBJ2-7; abundance: .; d_gene: .; CDR3nt: TGTGCCAGCAGCTCGCACGGCCCTACAGGTCACCTCTACGAGCAGTACTTC; CDR3aa: CASSSHGPTGHLYEQYF
len: 16; v_gene: TRBV19; j_gene: TRBJ2-1; abundance: .; d_gene: .; CDR3nt: TGTGCCAGTAGTATAGGGGGGCAGGGATCCTACAATGAGCAGTTCTTC; CDR3aa: CASSIGGQGSYNEQFF
len: 13; v_gene: TRBV2; j_gene: TRBJ1-2; abundance: .; d_gene: .; CDR3nt: TGTGCCAGCAGTGAACAGCGCATCTATGGCTACACCTTC; CDR3aa: CASSEQRIYGYTF
len: 16; v_gene: TRBV11-2; j_gene: TRBJ2-5; abundance: .; d_gene: .; CDR3nt: TGTGCCAGCAGCTTAGTTCCCGCCGGACATGAAGAGACCCAGTACTTC; CDR3aa: CASSLVPAGHEETQYF
len: 14; v_gene: TRBV5-1; j_gene: TRBJ1-2; abundance: once; d_gene: .; CDR3nt: TGCGCCAGCAGAGCGGACAGTTTGATCGTGGGCTACACCTTC; CDR3aa: CASRADSLIVGYTF
len: 13; v_gene: TRBV24-1; j_gene: TRBJ2-7; abundance: .; d_gene: TRBD1; CDR3nt: TGTGCCGCTGGGACAGGGGGCTTGGACGAGCAGTACTTC; CDR3aa: CAAGTGGLDEQYF
len: 14; v_gene: TRBV30; j_gene: TRBJ2-6; abundance: .; d_gene: .; CDR3nt: TGTGCCTGGGGTCAGGGGTCTGGGGCCAACGTCCTGACTTTC; CDR3aa: CAWGQGSGANVLTF
len: 16; v_gene: TRBV24-1; j_gene: TRBJ1-1; abundance: .; d_gene: .; CDR3nt: TGTGCCACCAGTGGTACAGGGAGAGAGAATAGGTGGCGAGCTTTCTTT; CDR3aa: CATSGTGRENRWRAFF
len: 18; v_gene: TRBV7-2; j_gene: TRBJ1-5; abundance: .; d_gene: TRBD1; CDR3nt: TGTGCCAGCAGCTCAGACAGGGGGGGAAGGGGTAGCAATCAGCCCCAGCATTTT; CDR3aa: CASSSDRGGRGSNQPQHF
len: 15; v_gene: TRBV5-1; j_gene: TRBJ2-1; abundance: .; d_gene: .; CDR3nt: TGCGCCAGCAGTCCGGGACTCAGGGGGACCAATGAGCAGTTCTTC; CDR3aa: CASSPGLRGTNEQFF
len: 12; v_gene: TRBV29-1; j_gene: TRBJ1-1; abundance: .; d_gene: .; CDR3nt: TGCAGCGTTGATCGCGGGGCCACTGAAGCTTTCTTT; CDR3aa: CSVDRGATEAFF
len: 14; v_gene: TRBV5-1; j_gene: TRBJ2-7; abundance: .; d_gene: .; CDR3nt: TGCGCCAGCAGCGCGCAGGGGACGGCCTACGAGCAGTACTTC; CDR3aa: CASSAQGTAYEQYF
len: 15; v_gene: TRBV11-2; j_gene: TRBJ1-3; abundance: .; d_gene: .; CDR3nt: TGTGCCAGCAGCTGGGGGACATCCTCTGGAAACACCATATATTTT; CDR3aa: CASSWGTSSGNTIYF
len: 13; v_gene: TRBV19; j_gene: TRBJ1-1; abundance: .; d_gene: .; CDR3nt: TGTGCCAGTACCCCCCGGGGGGGATTAAAAGCTTTCTTT; CDR3aa: CASTPRGGLKAFF
len: 14; v_gene: TRBV4-1; j_gene: TRBJ1-4; abundance: few; d_gene: TRBD1; CDR3nt: TGCGCCAGCAGCCTGGACAGGGGAGCCGAAAAACTGTTTTTT; CDR3aa: CASSLDRGAEKLFF
len: 16; v_gene: TRBV10-2; j_gene: TRBJ2-7; abundance: many; d_gene: TRBD2; CDR3nt: TGCGCCAGCATTATACGCGGGACTAGCGGAAACTACGAGCAGTACTTC; CDR3aa: CASIIRGTSGNYEQYF
len: 16; v_gene: TRBV10-3; j_gene: TRBJ2-5; abundance: once; d_gene: .; CDR3nt: TGTGCCATCATTATGGACCGGGGTGGGCTCCAAGAGACCCAGTACTTC; CDR3aa: CAIIMDRGGLQETQYF
len: 16; v_gene: TRBV3-1/TRBV3-2; j_gene: TRBJ2-1; abundance: .; d_gene: TRBD2; CDR3nt: TGTGCCAGCAGCCAAGAGCGGCTAGCGGGGTACAATGAGCAGTTCTTC; CDR3aa: CASSQERLAGYNEQFF
len: 14; v_gene: TRBV7-9; j_gene: TRBJ2-7; abundance: few; d_gene: .; CDR3nt: TGTGCCAGCAGCTTAGCGGGAGTCTCGGGCGAGCAGTACTTC; CDR3aa: CASSLAGVSGEQYF
len: 15; v_gene: TRBV7-2; j_gene: TRBJ2-5; abundance: .; d_gene: TRBD1; CDR3nt: TGTGCCAGCAGCCCGGGACAGGGGTATCGGGAGACCCAGTACTTC; CDR3aa: CASSPGQGYRETQYF
len: 15; v_gene: TRBV18; j_gene: TRBJ2-5; abundance: .; d_gene: .; CDR3nt: TGTGCCAGCTCACCGGTGCAAAGCCTACAAGAGACCCAGTACTTC; CDR3aa: CASSPVQSLQETQYF
len: 11; v_gene: TRBV19; j_gene: TRBJ1-2; abundance: .; d_gene: TRBD1; CDR3nt: TGTGCCAGTAAGGACAGGGGAGGCTACACCTTC; CDR3aa: CASKDRGGYTF
len: 19; v_gene: TRBV7-6; j_gene: TRBJ1-6; abundance: few; d_gene: TRBD1; CDR3nt: TGTGCCAGCAGCTTAGTTCTTTTCGACAGGGCAAACTATAATTCACCCCTCCACTTT; CDR3aa: CASSLVLFDRANYNSPLHF
len: 14; v_gene: TRBV5-1; j_gene: TRBJ1-1; abundance: .; d_gene: .; CDR3nt: TGCGCCAGCAGCTTACGGGGTGGGAACACTGAAGCTTTCTTT; CDR3aa: CASSLRGGNTEAFF
len: 15; v_gene: TRBV7-9; j_gene: TRBJ2-2; abundance: .; d_gene: .; CDR3nt: TGTGCCAGCAGCCAAAACCACGGGAACACCGGGGAGCTGTTTTTT; CDR3aa: CASSQNHGNTGELFF
len: 19; v_gene: TRBV7-6; j_gene: TRBJ2-1; abundance: .; d_gene: TRBD2; CDR3nt: TGTGCCAGCAGCTTAGCTACCGGGCCGGGGGTAGCGGGAGTTGGTGAGCAGTTCTTC; CDR3aa: CASSLATGPGVAGVGEQFF
len: 14; v_gene: TRBV28; j_gene: TRBJ2-3; abundance: .; d_gene: TRBD2; CDR3nt: TGTGCCAGCAGTAAGCGGGGGGGCGCAGATACGCAGTATTTT; CDR3aa: CASSKRGGADTQYF
len: 16; v_gene: TRBV24-1; j_gene: TRBJ2-7; abundance: .; d_gene: .; CDR3nt: TGTGCCACCAGTGACTCGATACAGGGGGGGAGCTACGAGCAGTACTTC; CDR3aa: CATSDSIQGGSYEQYF
len: 17; v_gene: TRBV14; j_gene: TRBJ2-6; abundance: .; d_gene: .; CDR3nt: TGTGCCAGCAGCCATCTCGCCAGTCTCTCTGGGGCCAACGTCCTGACTTTC; CDR3aa: CASSHLASLSGANVLTF
len: 14; v_gene: TRBV10-3; j_gene: TRBJ2-7; abundance: .; d_gene: TRBD2; CDR3nt: TGTGCCACCGCTCCGGGACTAGCGGGACTCGAGCAGTACTTC; CDR3aa: CATAPGLAGLEQYF
len: 15; v_gene: TRBV6-5; j_gene: TRBJ1-2; abundance: .; d_gene: TRBD1; CDR3nt: TGTGCCAGCAGGGGCGACAGGGGACGATTATATGGCTACACCTTC; CDR3aa: CASRGDRGRLYGYTF
len: 14; v_gene: TRBV18; j_gene: TRBJ1-2; abundance: once; d_gene: .; CDR3nt: TGTGCCAGCTCCCCAACAGGACAGAACTATGGCTACACCTTC; CDR3aa: CASSPTGQNYGYTF
len: 15; v_gene: TRBV28; j_gene: TRBJ1-2; abundance: .; d_gene: .; CDR3nt: TGTGCCAGCAGTCCCGGCACGGGGTTTTTCTATGGCTACACCTTC; CDR3aa: CASSPGTGFFYGYTF
len: 16; v_gene: TRBV7-2; j_gene: TRBJ2-7; abundance: few; d_gene: .; CDR3nt: TGTGCCAGCAGCTTAGCCGGGACAACCGTCTCCTACGAGCAGTACTTC; CDR3aa: CASSLAGTTVSYEQYF
len: 15; v_gene: TRBV25-1; j_gene: TRBJ2-1; abundance: .; d_gene: TRBD1; CDR3nt: TGTGCCAGCAGTCCGCGTGGGACAGGGGCCAATGAGCAGTTCTTC; CDR3aa: CASSPRGTGANEQFF
len: 15; v_gene: TRBV7-9; j_gene: TRBJ2-2; abundance: .; d_gene: TRBD1; CDR3nt: TGTGCCAGCAGCAACCAGGGGGTCAGCACCGGGGAGCTGTTTTTT; CDR3aa: CASSNQGVSTGELFF
len: 17; v_gene: TRBV7-2; j_gene: TRBJ2-3; abundance: .; d_gene: TRBD2; CDR3nt: TGTGCCAGCAGTTTCGGGACTAGCGGGGGGGCCACAGATACGCAGTATTTT; CDR3aa: CASSFGTSGGATDTQYF
len: 16; v_gene: TRBV7-2; j_gene: TRBJ1-4; abundance: .; d_gene: TRBD1; CDR3nt: TGTGCCAGCAGCCCCCCCCTTGGGACAGGGGTTGAAAAACTGTTTTTT; CDR3aa: CASSPPLGTGVEKLFF
len: 14; v_gene: TRBV5-6; j_gene: TRBJ2-5; abundance: once; d_gene: TRBD1; CDR3nt: TGTGCCAGCAGCTTAATGGGACAGCAAGAGACCCAGTACTTC; CDR3aa: CASSLMGQQETQYF
len: 15; v_gene: TRBV21-1; j_gene: TRBJ2-2; abundance: few; d_gene: .; CDR3nt: TGTGCCAGTACAGGACAGTGTAATAACACCGGGGAGCTGTTTTTT; CDR3aa: CASTGQCNNTGELFF
len: 14; v_gene: TRBV2; j_gene: TRBJ2-1; abundance: .; d_gene: TRBD2; CDR3nt: TGTGCCAGCAAGGAGACTAGCGCGCACAATGAGCAGTTCTTC; CDR3aa: CASKETSAHNEQFF
len: 14; v_gene: TRBV19; j_gene: TRBJ1-6; abundance: .; d_gene: TRBD1; CDR3nt: TGTGCCAGTAGACCTGGGACAGGGAACTCACCCCTCCACTTT; CDR3aa: CASRPGTGNSPLHF